The 17 T cell receptor beta chains reported below all come from one sample, sequenced in a study of blood T cell repertoires in COVID-19. The assay was immunoSEQ multiplex PCR, and TCRdb's table has in-frame clones only and misses some. Found here are fewer than 50,000 clones, approximately 87% of them singletons; the top ten hold around an eighth. The sample consisted of peripheral blood. Receptors were obtained from a human donor in a cohort sampled during active COVID-19.

This rearrangement joins TRBV3-1 (or the pseudogene TRBV3-2) to TRBJ1-3; unclear D gene. Per germline, CDR1 LGHDT and CDR2 YNNKEL (reference sequence). The CDR3 has 16 residues. Trimming took off 2 bases at V and 0 bases at J, with 11 bases between the two ends. CDR3 sequence: CASSQPHGNSGNTIYF. CDR3 coding DNA: TGTGCCAGCAGCCAACCTCACGGGAACTCTGGAAACACCATATATTTT.

This clone was counted a few times. This chain links TRBV5-1 with TRBJ2-5; D is uncertain. Per germline, CDR1 SGHRS and CDR2 YFSETQ. CDR3 length equals 14 residues. The V end lost 2 bases, the J end lost 2 bases, and 10 bases lay between the germline ends. CDR3 sequence (DNA): TGCGCCAGCAGCTTTTTACCTCGGCAAGAGACCCAGTACTTC. Protein: CASSFLPRQETQYF.

The genes are TRBV4-2 and TRBJ2-7, with 8 bases matching TRBD1. V shed 5 bases and J 3 bases; nucleotides not matched to a gene: 6. The germline CDR1 and CDR2 sequences are LGHNA and YNFKEQ. This CDR3 contains 14 residues. CDR3 coding DNA: TGTGCCAGCAGCTACGGACAGGGCGACTACGAGCAGTACTTC. The encoded protein is CASSYGQGDYEQYF.

The chain links TRBV6-2 or TRBV6-3 to TRBJ2-6, with 7 bases matching TRBD1. The J segment lost 0 bases and the V segment lost 4 bases, leaving 6 bases of the junction unmatched. The CDR3 totals 17 residues. The germline gives CDR1 MNHEY, CDR2 SVGEGT. DNA for the CDR3: TGTGCCAGCAGTTTATTCGCAGGGGGCTCTGGGGCCAACGTCCTGACTTTC. Its protein is CASSLFAGGSGANVLTF.

Points on this clone: Other DNA sequences in this specimen translate into the identical CDR3. The CDR3 sequence is CASSLGPGETQYF. CDR3 DNA sequence: TGTGCCAGCAGCTTAGGGCCCGGGGAGACCCAGTACTTC. The chain links TRBV7-2 to TRBJ2-5; D remains ambiguous. CDR3 length: 13 amino acids. The ends were cut back, 1 base at V and 5 bases at J, with 8 bases in the middle. The germline V gene encodes CDR1 SGHTA and CDR2 FQGNSA.

The CDR3 region is CASSTSGQGALDGYTF. The CDR3 DNA reads TGCGCCAGCAGCACCTCCGGACAGGGGGCTTTGGATGGCTACACCTTC. The chain carries TRBV5-1 and TRBJ1-2; 11 bases match TRBD1. Trimming removed 4 bases from V and 6 bases from J; junction bases left unmatched: 11. The length of the CDR3 is 16 residues. Germline values: CDR1 SGHRS, CDR2 YFSETQ.

The rearrangement joins TRBV21-1 to TRBJ2-7; the table's TRBD1 call for D was not verified on the DNA. TRBV21-1 is a listed pseudogene. This CDR3 is built from 15 residues. The CDR3 DNA is TGTGCCAGCAGCCCTTTGTCAGGGTTGACCTACGAGCAGTACTTC. Translation gives CASSPLSGLTYEQYF.

V and J are TRBV12-3 or TRBV12-4 and TRBJ1-2; D not certain. V lost 3 bases, J lost 2 bases, and 4 bases lay in between. CDR3 length equals 12 residues. The CDR3 sequence: CASSFLNYGYTF. For the CDR3, the DNA is TGTGCCAGCAGTTTCTTAAACTATGGCTACACCTTC.

The chain has TRBV19 and TRBJ1-1; D is unresolved. Germline-derived CDR1 and CDR2 are LNHDA and SQIVND (reference sequence). Trimming shortened V by 4 bases and J by 5 bases, and 11 bases separated the two germline ends. There are 13 residues in the CDR3. CDR3 sequence (DNA): TGTGCCAGTAGTACCCAACTCCTGACTGAAGCTTTCTTT. Translated: CASSTQLLTEAFF.

This rearrangement joins TRBV6-5 to TRBJ1-3; D remains ambiguous. Trimming removed 6 bases from V and 0 bases from J, with 12 bases in between. This CDR3 is built from 15 residues. Germline lookup yields CDR1 MNHEY and CDR2 SVGAGI. The DNA for the CDR3 is TGTGCCAGCAGCCCGGATAGGAGCTCTGGAAACACCATATATTTT. As protein: CASSPDRSSGNTIYF.

This chain connects TRBV9 to TRBJ2-5, with 9 nucleotides matching TRBD2. The CDR3 has 19 residues. Germline values: CDR1 SGDLS, CDR2 YYNGEE. V was clipped by 0 bases and J by 2 bases; unmatched bases: 14. CDR3 loop: CASSVAGGTASGEQETQYF. As DNA, the CDR3 is TGTGCCAGCAGCGTAGCGGGGGGGACGGCTAGCGGGGAACAAGAGACCCAGTACTTC.

V and J are TRBV7-2 and TRBJ2-1, with a weak D call TRBD2 (6 bases). Germline CDR1 and CDR2: SGHTA and FQGNSA. This CDR3 spans 16 amino acids. V gave up 1 base and J gave up 6 bases, with 16 bases separating them. CDR3: CASSLVSGGSSNEQFF. In DNA, the CDR3 is TGTGCCAGCAGCTTAGTATCTGGGGGGAGCTCCAATGAGCAGTTCTTC.

This chain uses TRBV29-1 with TRBJ1-1; D is uncertain. The CDR3 sequence is 11 residues long. CDR1 SQVTM and CDR2 ANQGSEA come from the germline V gene. Trimming took 3 bases from V and 12 from J, leaving 14 bases between them. The CDR3 DNA is TGCAGCGTTGATCTTAGGACTGCGCCTTTCTTT. Encoded protein: CSVDLRTAPFF.

Only one count was recorded for this clone. The chain recombines TRBV7-2 with TRBJ1-5; D is undetermined. There are 15 residues in the CDR3. Germline V gene sequence: CDR1 SGHTA, CDR2 FQGNSA. V lost 1 base and J 6 bases, leaving 13 bases between the germline ends. CDR3 loop: CASSLVGGKGQPQHF. CDR3 coding DNA: TGTGCCAGCAGCTTAGTAGGAGGTAAAGGTCAGCCCCAGCATTTT.

In DNA form, the CDR3 reads TGCAGCGTTGAAGACTACTTCCCAAAGGGGAAACTGTTTTTT. Residues: CSVEDYFPKGKLFF. V usage is TRBV29-1 and J usage is TRBJ1-4, with D possibly matching TRBD1 (5 bases). V lost 0 bases to trimming and J lost 11 bases, with 16 bases between them. Germline V gene lookup returns CDR1 SQVTM and CDR2 ANQGSEA. The CDR3 is 14 residues long.

This clone was found a few times. CDR3 sequence: CASSRSLEVGHEAFF. The CDR3 bases are TGTGCCAGCAGCCGATCCTTGGAGGTGGGTCATGAAGCTTTCTTT. The genes are TRBV3-1 (or the pseudogene TRBV3-2) and TRBJ1-1; no firm D call. Germline V gene data show CDR1 as LGHDT and CDR2 as YNNKEL (reference sequence). Trimming left V 4 bases short and J 7 bases short, with 19 bases between. This CDR3 spans 15 amino acids.

The genes are TRBV5-4 and TRBJ1-4, with 7 bases identical to TRBD1. The CDR3 covers 15 residues. After removal of 7 bases from V and 5 bases from J, the junction contained 11 bases not matched to a gene. The germline V gene has CDR1 SGHNT and CDR2 YYREEE (reference sequence). CDR3 in amino acids: CASGTGGGGNEKLFF. The CDR3 DNA reads TGTGCCAGCGGAACTGGAGGGGGCGGGAATGAAAAACTGTTTTTT.